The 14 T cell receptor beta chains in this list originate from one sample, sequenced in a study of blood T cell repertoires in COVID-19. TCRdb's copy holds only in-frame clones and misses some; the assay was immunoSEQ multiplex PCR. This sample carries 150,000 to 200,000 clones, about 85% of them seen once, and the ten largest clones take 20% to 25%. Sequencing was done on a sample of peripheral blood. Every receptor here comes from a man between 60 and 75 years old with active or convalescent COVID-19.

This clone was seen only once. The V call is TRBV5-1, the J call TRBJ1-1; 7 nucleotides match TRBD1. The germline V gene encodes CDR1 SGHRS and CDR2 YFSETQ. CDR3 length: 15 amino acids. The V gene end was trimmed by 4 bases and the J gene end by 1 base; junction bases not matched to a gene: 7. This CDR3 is CASSVGQSANTEAFF. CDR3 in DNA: TGCGCCAGCAGCGTGGGACAGTCCGCGAACACTGAAGCTTTCTTT.

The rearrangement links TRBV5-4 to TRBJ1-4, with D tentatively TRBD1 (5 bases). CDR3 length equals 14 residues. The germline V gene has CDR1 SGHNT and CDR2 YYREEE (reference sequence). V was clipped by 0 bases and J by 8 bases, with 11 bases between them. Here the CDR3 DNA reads TGTGCCAGCAGCTTGGGCGGACGGGGGGAAAAACTGTTTTTT. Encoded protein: CASSLGGRGEKLFF.

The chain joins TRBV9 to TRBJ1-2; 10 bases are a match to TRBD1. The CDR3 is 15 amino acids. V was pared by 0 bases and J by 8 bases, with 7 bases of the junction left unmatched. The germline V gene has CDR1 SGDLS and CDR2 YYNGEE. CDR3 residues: CASSVGGTGVVGYTF. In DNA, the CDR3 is TGTGCCAGCAGCGTAGGAGGGACAGGGGTCGTGGGCTACACCTTC. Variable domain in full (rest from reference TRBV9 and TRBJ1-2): DSGVTQTPKHLITATGQRVTLRCSPRSGDLSVYWYQQSLDQGLQFLIQYYNGEERAKGNILERFSAQQFPDLHSELNLSSLELGDSALYFCASSVGGTGVVGYTFGSGTRLTVV.

For the CDR3, the DNA is TGTGCCAGCAGCATAGGGAGCACCAATCAGCCCCAGCATTTT. Protein: CASSIGSTNQPQHF. The chain joins TRBV6-6 to TRBJ1-5; D call uncertain. V was clipped by 6 bases and J by 3 bases, with 12 bases between them. There are 14 residues in the CDR3. CDR1 is MNHNY, CDR2 SVGAGI, per germline (reference sequence).

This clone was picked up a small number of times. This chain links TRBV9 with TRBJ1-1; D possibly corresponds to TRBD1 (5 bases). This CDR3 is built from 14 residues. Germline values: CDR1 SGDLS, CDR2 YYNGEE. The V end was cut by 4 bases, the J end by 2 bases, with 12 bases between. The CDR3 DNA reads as TGTGCCAGCAGCCCGTTCGGGGGAAACACTGAAGCTTTCTTT. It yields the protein CASSPFGGNTEAFF.

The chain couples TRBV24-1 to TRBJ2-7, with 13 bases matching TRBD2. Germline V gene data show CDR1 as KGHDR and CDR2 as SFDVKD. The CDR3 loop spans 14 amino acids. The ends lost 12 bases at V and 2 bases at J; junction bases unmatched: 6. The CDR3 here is CAPLAGGPAYEQYF. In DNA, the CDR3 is TGTGCCCCACTAGCGGGGGGGCCCGCCTACGAGCAGTACTTC.

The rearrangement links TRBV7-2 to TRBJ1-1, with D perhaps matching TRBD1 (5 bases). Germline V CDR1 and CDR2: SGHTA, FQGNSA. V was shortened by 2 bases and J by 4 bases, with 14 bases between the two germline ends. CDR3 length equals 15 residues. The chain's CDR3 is CASSLFSGMGTEAFF. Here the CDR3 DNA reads TGTGCCAGCAGCTTATTTTCAGGGATGGGCACTGAAGCTTTCTTT.

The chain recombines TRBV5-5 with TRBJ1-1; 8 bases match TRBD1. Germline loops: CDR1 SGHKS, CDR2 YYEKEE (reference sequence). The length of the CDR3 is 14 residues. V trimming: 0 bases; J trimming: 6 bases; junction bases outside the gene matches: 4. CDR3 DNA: TGTGCCAGCAGCTTGGTGGGACAGGCCGCTGAAGCTTTCTTT. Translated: CASSLVGQAAEAFF.

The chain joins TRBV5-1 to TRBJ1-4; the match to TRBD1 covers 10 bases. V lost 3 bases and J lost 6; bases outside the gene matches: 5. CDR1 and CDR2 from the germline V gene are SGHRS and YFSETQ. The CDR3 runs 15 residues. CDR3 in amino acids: CASSYFGTGDEKLFF. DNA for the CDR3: TGCGCCAGCAGCTACTTCGGGACAGGGGATGAAAAACTGTTTTTT.

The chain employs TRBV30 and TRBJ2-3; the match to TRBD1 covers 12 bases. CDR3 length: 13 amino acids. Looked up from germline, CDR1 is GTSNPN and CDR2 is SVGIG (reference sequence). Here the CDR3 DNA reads TGTGTCGGGGGGACAGGGGGCTTGGATACGCAGTATTTT. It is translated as CVGGTGGLDTQYF.

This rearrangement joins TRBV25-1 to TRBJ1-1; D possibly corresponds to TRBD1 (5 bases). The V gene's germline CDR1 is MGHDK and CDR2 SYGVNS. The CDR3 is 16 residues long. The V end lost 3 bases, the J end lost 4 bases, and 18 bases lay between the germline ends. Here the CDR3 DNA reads TGTGCCAGCAGTGATCTTGGAGACAGAGGACGCACTGAAGCTTTCTTT. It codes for CASSDLGDRGRTEAFF.

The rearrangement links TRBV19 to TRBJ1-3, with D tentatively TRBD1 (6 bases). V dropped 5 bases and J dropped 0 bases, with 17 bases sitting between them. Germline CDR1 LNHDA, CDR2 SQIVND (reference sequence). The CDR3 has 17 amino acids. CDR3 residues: CASSAQQGRASGNTIYF. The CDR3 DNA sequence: TGTGCCAGTAGTGCCCAACAGGGAAGGGCCTCTGGAAACACCATATATTTT.

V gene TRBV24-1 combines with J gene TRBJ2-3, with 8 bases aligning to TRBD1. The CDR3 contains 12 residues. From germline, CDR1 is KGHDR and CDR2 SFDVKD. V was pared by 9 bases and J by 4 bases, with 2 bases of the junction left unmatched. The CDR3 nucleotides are TGTGCCACCGGACAGGGACCAGATACGCAGTATTTT. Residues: CATGQGPDTQYF.

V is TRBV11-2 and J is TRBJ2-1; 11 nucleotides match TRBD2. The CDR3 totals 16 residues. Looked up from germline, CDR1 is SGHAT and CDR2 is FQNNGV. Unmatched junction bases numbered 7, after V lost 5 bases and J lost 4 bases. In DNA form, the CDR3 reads TGTGCCAGCAGCCCCCGCCTAGCGGGGGGATACAATGAGCAGTTCTTC. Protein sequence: CASSPRLAGGYNEQFF.